This TCR beta chain emerged from a study of vaccination and CD4 T cells after COVID-19. Scientists ran DNA taken from cultured CD4+ T cells through the Oncomine TCR Beta short-read assay for sequencing. TCRdb redid the calling of the PCR reads with MiXCR, one entry per CDR3 protein. The sample has roughly 18,000 distinct CDR3 sequences, roughly 50% seen once. The germline V gene encodes CDR1 DFQATT and CDR2 SNEGSKA (reference sequence). The V end lost 0 bases, the J end lost 5 bases, and 17 bases lay between the germline ends. The CDR3 spans 16 residues. The treatment denotes: approximately nine-day PBMC culture with coronavirus spike peptide pools or control peptides (ViraFEST assay). PBMCs, plated at a few million per well, were grown in the presence of roughly 9.2 IU/ml IL-2 and 9.5 to 10 ug/ml peptide pools. In regard to this clonotype: The antigen remains unidentified.

The TCR comes from a human donor who had recovered from COVID-19. The chain has TRBV20-1 and TRBJ2-1; weak D call: TRBD2 (6 bases). The sequenced sample was CD4+ T cells from blood, cultured in vitro, obtained before SARS-CoV-2 vaccination. CDR3 region: CSARDGGRGGNNEQFF. The CDR3 region has the DNA TGCAGTGCTAGAGATGGGGGGAGAGGCGGAAACAATGAGCAGTTCTTC.